The next 12 T cell receptor beta chains were all read from a single sample in a study of a mutant IDH1 vaccine in newly diagnosed glioma. Documented time point: week 11, during vaccination. Each dose delivered 300 ug of mutant IDH1 20-mer peptide subcutaneously with imiquimod. Data came from immunoSEQ multiplex PCR; TCRdb stores just in-frame clones and leaves some out. This sample yields about 60,000 clones, of which 70% to 85% are seen a single time; around 3.3% belongs to the top ten. Their cognate antigens are unknown. The material was PBMCs, obtained from a glioma patient whose treatment included an IDH1 peptide vaccine. These receptor sequences come from a man aged 25 to 45 with glioma.

The chain uses TRBV28 and TRBJ1-5, with no clear D. V lost 3 bases to trimming and J lost 5 bases, with 11 bases between them. The CDR3 has 14 residues. Germline values: CDR1 MDHEN, CDR2 SYDVKM. In DNA, the CDR3 is TGTGCCAGCAGTTTTGTGCCACCCGATCAGCCCCAGCATTTT. This sequence encodes CASSFVPPDQPQHF.

The chain joins TRBV7-2 to TRBJ2-3, with 8 positions matching TRBD2. This CDR3 is 17 amino acids long. V dropped 1 base and J dropped 4; count of bases not matched to a gene: 10. The germline V gene has CDR1 SGHTA and CDR2 FQGNSA. This CDR3 is CASSLESRGARADTQYF. As DNA, the CDR3 is TGTGCCAGCAGCTTAGAATCGCGGGGGGCCAGGGCAGATACGCAGTATTTT.

This chain links TRBV7-2 with TRBJ2-1, with unresolved D. The V and J ends lost 6 bases and 8 bases respectively, with 17 bases between them. Germline V lookup: CDR1 SGHTA, CDR2 FQGNSA. This CDR3 is 14 amino acids long. The CDR3: CASSFDPQHDEQFF. Here the CDR3 DNA reads TGTGCCAGCAGTTTCGACCCACAGCACGATGAGCAGTTCTTC.

The chain joins TRBV2 to TRBJ2-5; 7 positions agree with TRBD1. The ends lost 8 bases at V and 0 bases at J; junction bases unmatched: 3. This CDR3 contains 13 residues. Per the germline V gene, CDR1 is SNHLY and CDR2 is FYNNEI. CDR3 nucleotides: TGTGCCAGCGTCAGGGGGTACCAAGAGACCCAGTACTTC. Translated, it gives CASVRGYQETQYF. The full variable domain, its missing parts supplied by reference TRBV2 and TRBJ2-5, is EPEVTQTPSHQVTQMGQEVILRCVPISNHLYFYWYRQILGQKVEFLVSFYNNEISEKSEIFDDQFSVERPDGSNFTLKIRSTKLEDSAMYFCASVRGYQETQYFGPGTRLLVL.

The J gene is TRBJ2-2, the V gene TRBV2; a possible D gene is TRBD1 (6 bases). V lost 1 base and J lost 4, with 7 bases in between. This CDR3 is built from 14 residues. The germline gives CDR1 SNHLY, CDR2 FYNNEI. The CDR3 loop is CASSEEGVTGELFF. The CDR3 DNA follows: TGTGCCAGCAGTGAAGAGGGGGTCACCGGGGAGCTGTTTTTT.

The gene calls are TRBV6-5 and TRBJ2-2, with D possibly matching TRBD1 (6 bases). Per germline, CDR1 MNHEY and CDR2 SVGAGI. The CDR3 length is 15 residues. V lost 2 bases, J lost 5 bases, and 12 bases lay in between. CDR3 protein: CASSYQRTGTGELFF. The CDR3 DNA reads TGTGCCAGCAGTTACCAAAGAACAGGGACCGGGGAGCTGTTTTTT.

The gene calls are TRBV6-5 and TRBJ1-2; perhaps TRBD1 as D (5 bases). Trimming pared 7 bases from V and 6 bases from J, leaving 18 bases between. Germline CDR1 is MNHEY and CDR2 is SVGAGI. The CDR3 has 14 residues. DNA for the CDR3: TGTGCCAGCACTATTTCCGGGGACGAGAATGGCTACACCTTC. This translates into CASTISGDENGYTF.

This clone was observed once. V gene TRBV27 combines with J gene TRBJ1-2; D may be TRBD1 (5 bases). Germline CDR1 reads MNHEY; CDR2 reads SMNVEV (reference sequence). With 2 bases removed from V and 8 bases from J, the gap between germline ends came to 21 bases. The CDR3 consists of 16 residues. The CDR3 reads CASSLEGPTEPTGYTF. The DNA of the CDR3 is TGTGCCAGCAGTTTAGAGGGACCCACAGAACCGACAGGCTACACCTTC.

This chain uses TRBV7-2 with TRBJ1-6, with D hard to call. The germline CDR1 and CDR2 sequences are SGHTA and FQGNSA. There are 15 residues in the CDR3. Trimming took off 2 bases at V and 8 bases at J, with 13 bases between the two ends. CDR3 in amino acids: CASSLIEFSDSPLHF. Here the CDR3 DNA reads TGTGCCAGCAGCTTAATAGAGTTTTCCGATTCACCCCTCCACTTT.

V and J are TRBV5-6 and TRBJ2-5; D unresolved. Per the germline V gene, CDR1 is SGHDT and CDR2 is YYEEEE. Trimming pared 3 bases from V and 5 bases from J, leaving 20 bases between. CDR3 length: 16 amino acids. CDR3 in DNA: TGTGCCAGCAGCTCGCTAAGTACACGCGATGGGGAGACCCAGTACTTC. Translating gives CASSSLSTRDGETQYF.

The chain carries TRBV4-2 and TRBJ1-2, with D tentatively TRBD1 (5 bases). Germline CDR1 reads LGHNA; CDR2 reads YNFKEQ. The ends were cut back, 0 bases at V and 5 bases at J, with 13 bases in the middle. The CDR3 has 15 amino acids. This CDR3 reads CASSQDLSEGYGYTF. CDR3 coding DNA: TGTGCCAGCAGCCAAGATCTTTCGGAGGGGTATGGCTACACCTTC.

The genes are TRBV5-8 and TRBJ2-7; D is undetermined. The CDR3 contains 13 residues. CDR1 is SGHTS, CDR2 YDEGEE, per germline. V gave up 4 bases and J gave up 0 bases, with 8 bases separating them. In DNA form, the CDR3 reads TGTGCCAGCAGCCGGTTAGACTCCTACGAGCAGTACTTC. Translated, it gives CASSRLDSYEQYF.